The clone carrying this T cell receptor (beta chain) was observed many times. The sample is drawn from a study of identical twins. Deletions cut 8 bases from V and 14 bases from J, with 16 bases between. Germline CDR1 reads ENHRY; CDR2 reads SYGVKD. The CDR3 consists of 11 residues. TCRdb itself ran the 5' RACE reads through MiXCR, one entry per CDR3 protein. The sample shows about 490,000 distinct CDR3 sequences, roughly 15% of them seen only once. These same records also appear under a second study, on yellow fever vaccine responses in identical twins.

The specimen sequenced was CD4+ T cells sorted from blood. This chain uses TRBV10-3 with TRBJ2-1, with D unresolved. The sequence was obtained from a woman in her late teens or twenties in good health. This chain's CDR3 is CAIADTPQKFF. The CDR3 coding sequence is TGTGCCATCGCTGATACCCCTCAGAAGTTCTTC.